Listed below are T cell receptor beta chains from one sample, sequenced in a study of blood T cell repertoires in COVID-19. Profiled with immunoSEQ multiplex PCR; TCRdb holds only in-frame clones, not every one. The sample yields 150,000 to 200,000 clones, 88% seen once. Sequencing was done on a sample of PBMCs or T cells enriched from blood (not recorded which). The source is a woman in her late teens or twenties who had recovered from COVID-19. The CDR3 runs from the conserved cysteine through the conserved F or W.

J,V,CDR3
TRBJ1-5,TRBV6-5,CASGRAEGQPQHF
TRBJ1-3,TRBV6-5,CASRRSGVSGNTIYF
TRBJ1-2,TRBV19,CASSTPGTGYGYTF
TRBJ2-6,TRBV5-6,CASSPDVAGTSSGANVLTF
TRBJ1-6,TRBV3-1/TRBV3-2,CASRGEARGSPLHF
TRBJ1-5,TRBV5-5,CASSPEGVYSNQPQHF
TRBJ1-3,TRBV3-1/TRBV3-2,CASSKGGESSGNTIYF
TRBJ2-3,TRBV2,CASSGARERDTQYF
TRBJ2-1,TRBV7-8,CASSLLAGPPNEQFF
TRBJ1-1,TRBV30,CAWSVEPNTEAFF
TRBJ1-2,TRBV28,CASSLDRRNYGYTF
TRBJ1-3,TRBV5-1,CASSLGQASGNTIYF
TRBJ1-6,TRBV18,CASSERGSNSPLHF
TRBJ1-3,TRBV30,CAWRQEDSGNTIYF
TRBJ2-2,TRBV27,CASSLSGVLAGELFF
TRBJ1-4,TRBV5-6,CASSLGGRPEKLFF
TRBJ1-2,TRBV7-8,CASSLARRGRSNYGYTF
TRBJ2-7,TRBV6-5,CASSLLANIGEEQYF
TRBJ1-1,TRBV12-3/TRBV12-4,CASSLQVITEAFF
TRBJ2-7,TRBV14,CASSQAATGGGQYF
TRBJ2-5,TRBV28,CASRLPGAGPQETQYF
TRBJ1-2,TRBV6-2/TRBV6-3,CASSLSRERYGYTF
TRBJ2-1,TRBV2,CASSGSGGSADEQFF
TRBJ2-7,TRBV15,CATSRDYYEQYF
TRBJ1-2,TRBV29-1,CSVRTGDYGYTF
TRBJ1-1,TRBV7-8,CASSLIYRCYTEAFF
TRBJ2-4,TRBV3-1/TRBV3-2,CASSQGESSGSVENIQYF
TRBJ2-6,TRBV11-2,CASSPRAGAPGANVLTF
TRBJ2-7,TRBV4-2,CASSQGGSSYEQYF
TRBJ2-2,TRBV7-2,CASLTGGVNTGELFF
TRBJ1-5,TRBV28,CASSERSGIWSNQPQHF
TRBJ2-3,TRBV29-1,CSVPNTDTQYF
TRBJ2-4,TRBV4-2,CASSQDLYRVGSIQYF
TRBJ2-3,TRBV28,CASTKLAGADTQYF
TRBJ1-1,TRBV30,CAWSPTGLRGIEAFF
TRBJ2-6,TRBV6-4,CASSEVFPADSGANVLTF
TRBJ2-7,TRBV14,CASSQESTRATYEQYF
TRBJ2-1,TRBV28,CASGFAGTGGYEQFF
TRBJ1-6,TRBV12-3/TRBV12-4,CATGGTGGSPLHF
TRBJ1-1,TRBV30,CAWTPIMGDSTEAFF
TRBJ1-2,TRBV24-1,CATSDSPGGWGGYTF
TRBJ1-4,TRBV2,CATRTRNVNEKLFF
TRBJ1-1,TRBV19,CASDRGRWTEAFF
TRBJ1-2,TRBV7-9,CASSPRRQGVTYGYTF
TRBJ1-1,TRBV6-6,CASSYSGQGEAFF
TRBJ1-2,TRBV19,CASKETGAFYGYTF
TRBJ2-1,TRBV7-2,CASSFGRSSYNEQFF
TRBJ1-2,TRBV5-1,CASSLAVLHYGYTF
TRBJ1-2,TRBV19,CASRSDYRPYGYTF
TRBJ2-2,TRBV7-6,CASSPGGPYTGELFF
TRBJ2-5,TRBV7-2,CASSSHPGTQETQYF
TRBJ1-4,TRBV18,CASSIDRGEKLFF